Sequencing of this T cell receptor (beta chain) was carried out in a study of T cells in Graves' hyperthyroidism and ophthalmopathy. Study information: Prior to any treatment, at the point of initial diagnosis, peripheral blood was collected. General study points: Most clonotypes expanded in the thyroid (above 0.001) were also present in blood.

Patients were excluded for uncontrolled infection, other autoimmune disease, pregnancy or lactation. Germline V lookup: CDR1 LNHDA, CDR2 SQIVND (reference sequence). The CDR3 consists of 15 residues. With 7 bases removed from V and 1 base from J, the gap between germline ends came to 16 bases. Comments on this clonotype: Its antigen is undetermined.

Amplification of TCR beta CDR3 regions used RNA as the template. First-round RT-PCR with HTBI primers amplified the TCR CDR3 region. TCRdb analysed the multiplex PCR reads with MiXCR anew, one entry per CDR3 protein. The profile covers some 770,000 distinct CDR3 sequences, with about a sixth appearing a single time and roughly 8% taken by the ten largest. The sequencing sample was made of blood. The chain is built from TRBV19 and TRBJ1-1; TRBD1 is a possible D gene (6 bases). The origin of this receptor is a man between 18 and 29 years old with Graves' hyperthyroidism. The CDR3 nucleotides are TGTGCCAGTACCACTGGGGCCAGGGGGAACACTGAAGCTTTCTTT. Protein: CASTTGARGNTEAFF.